The 2 T cell receptor beta chains in this list originate from one sample, sequenced in a study of T cell responses to AZD1222 COVID-19 vaccine. The data were produced by immunoSEQ multiplex PCR, yet TCRdb's version contains in-frame clones alone and is incomplete. Here the sample spans some 150,000 clones, around nine tenths being singletons. The sequences come from peripheral blood, collected 28 days after the second AZD1222 dose. All receptors derive from an adult who received the AZD1222 COVID-19 vaccine.

V and J are TRBV4-1 and TRBJ2-1, with 7 bases fitting TRBD1. The CDR3 extends over 16 amino acids. The V gene's germline CDR1 is MGHRA and CDR2 YSYEKL. The V gene end was trimmed by 4 bases and the J gene end by 9 bases; junction bases not matched to a gene: 15. The CDR3 DNA is TGCGCCAGCAGCCGATACCGGGACAGCGAGTCCGGTGAGCAGTTCTTC. It translates to CASSRYRDSESGEQFF.

Only one count was recorded for this clone. This chain connects TRBV19 to TRBJ1-4, with D perhaps matching TRBD1 (5 bases). Germline lookup yields CDR1 LNHDA and CDR2 SQIVND (reference sequence). The CDR3 sequence is 17 residues long. Trimming stripped 4 bases from V and 8 bases from J, with 23 bases between. The CDR3 region has the DNA TGTGCCAGTAGTACCCACGGGACCCCTGGAAGGGGAGAAAAACTGTTTTTT. As protein: CASSTHGTPGRGEKLFF. The full variable domain, with the rest looked up from reference TRBV19 and TRBJ1-4, is DGGITQSPKYLFRKEGQNVTLSCEQNLNHDAMYWYRQDPGQGLRLIYYSQIVNDFQKGDIAEGYSVSREKKESFPLTVTSAQKNPTAFYLCASSTHGTPGRGEKLFFGSGTQLSVL.